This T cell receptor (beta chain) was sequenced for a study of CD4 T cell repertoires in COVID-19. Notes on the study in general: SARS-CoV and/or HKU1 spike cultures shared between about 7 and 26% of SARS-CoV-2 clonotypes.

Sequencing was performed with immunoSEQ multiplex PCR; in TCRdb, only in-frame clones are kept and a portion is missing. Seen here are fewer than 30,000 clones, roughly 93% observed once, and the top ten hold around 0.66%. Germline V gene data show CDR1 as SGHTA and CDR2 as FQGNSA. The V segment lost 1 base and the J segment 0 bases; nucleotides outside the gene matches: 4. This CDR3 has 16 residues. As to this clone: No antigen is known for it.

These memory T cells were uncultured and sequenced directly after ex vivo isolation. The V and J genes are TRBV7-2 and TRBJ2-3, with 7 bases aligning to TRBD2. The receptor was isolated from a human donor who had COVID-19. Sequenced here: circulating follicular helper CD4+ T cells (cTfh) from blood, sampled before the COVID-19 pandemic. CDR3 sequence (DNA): TGTGCCAGCAGCTTAGGGGCGGGGGACAGCACAGATACGCAGTATTTT. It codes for CASSLGAGDSTDTQYF.